This TCR beta chain came from a study of blood T cell repertoires in COVID-19. For the study at large: Some COVID-19 samples were acute and others convalescent; all came from the United States, Italy and Spain.

Germline V gene sequence: CDR1 LNHDA, CDR2 SQIVND (reference sequence). J was trimmed by 6 bases and V by 7 bases; bases with no gene match: 9. The CDR3 has 14 amino acids. Produced via immunoSEQ multiplex PCR; TCRdb's table is partial and in-frame only. The table shows a few hundred thousand clones, with around 80% occurring only once. The V gene is TRBV19, the J gene TRBJ1-5; 7 bases match TRBD1. The specimen was peripheral blood. The sequence derives from a woman of 80 years or more with active or convalescent COVID-19. Written as DNA, the CDR3 is TGTGCCAGTAATACGCAGGGGGTCGCTCAGCCCCAGCATTTT. It translates to CASNTQGVAQPQHF. Looking up the rest from reference TRBV19 and TRBJ1-5 gives the full variable domain: DGGITQSPKYLFRKEGQNVTLSCEQNLNHDAMYWYRQDPGQGLRLIYYSQIVNDFQKGDIAEGYSVSREKKESFPLTVTSAQKNPTAFYLCASNTQGVAQPQHFGDGTRLSIL.